The rows below give T cell receptor beta chains drawn from one sample of a study. Each CDR3 protein gets one entry after TCRdb re-called the 5' RACE reads with MiXCR. The sample consists of over 30,000 distinct CDR3 sequences, 26% of them appearing once. Sequencing used naive CD4+ T cells sorted from a lymph node. These receptors all stem from a female donor with breast cancer. Each CDR3 is given with its conserved first and last residue. The D gene is left open where the match is weak. Size tells how often a clone was seen (once, few, many) or the class of an expanded clone, and some rows leave it out.

TRBJ2-7,few,TRBV7-6,14,NA,TGTGCCAGCAGCTTAGTAGAGGGCTCCTACGAGCAGTACTTC,CASSLVEGSYEQYF
TRBJ2-1,many,TRBV7-3,15,NA,TGTGCCAGCAGCTCGACCCAGGGGGGCTACAATGAGCAGTTCTTC,CASSSTQGGYNEQFF
TRBJ2-1,few,TRBV28,12,NA,TGTGCCAGCAGTTTGTGGGGTGATGAGCAGTTCTTC,CASSLWGDEQFF
TRBJ1-2,few,TRBV19,14,NA,TGTGCCAGTAGTATTCCCGGTGCAGGGCTTGGCTACACCTTC,CASSIPGAGLGYTF
TRBJ2-1,NA,TRBV5-1,14,NA,TGCGCCAGCAGCTTGGTTGGGCCTGACAATGAGCAGTTCTTC,CASSLVGPDNEQFF
TRBJ1-2,few,TRBV27,13,TRBD1,TGTGCCAGCAGTTCTCAGACAGGGGGCGGCTACACCTTC,CASSSQTGGGYTF
TRBJ1-1,NA,TRBV7-3,14,NA,TGTGCCAGCAGCTTAACTGCGGGGAACACTGAAGCTTTCTTT,CASSLTAGNTEAFF
TRBJ2-1,many,TRBV20-1,14,NA,TGCAGTGCGACGGGGGGCCGGAGCGACAATGAGCAGTTCTTC,CSATGGRSDNEQFF
TRBJ2-1,many,TRBV20-1,15,TRBD2,TGCAGTGCTCTTAGCGGGTACCTCTCCTACAATGAGCAGTTCTTC,CSALSGYLSYNEQFF
TRBJ2-1,NA,TRBV7-8,12,NA,TGTGCCAGCGGCTTTATGGGGGAGGAGCAGTTCTTC,CASGFMGEEQFF
TRBJ1-3,NA,TRBV4-2,14,NA,TGTGCCAGCAGCCAAGGACGAATTGGAAACACCATATATTTT,CASSQGRIGNTIYF
TRBJ2-3,NA,TRBV6-5,11,NA,TGTGCCAGCAGTTCGACAGATACGCAGTATTTT,CASSSTDTQYF
TRBJ1-5,NA,TRBV7-9,15,NA,TGTGCCAGCAGCTTAGTTGGGGCCGGGGATCAGCCCCAGCATTTT,CASSLVGAGDQPQHF
TRBJ1-3,NA,TRBV4-3,16,NA,TGCGCCAGCAGCCAAGGCTTAGGCAGCTCTGGAAACACCATATATTTT,CASSQGLGSSGNTIYF
TRBJ2-4,NA,TRBV3-1,15,NA,TGTGCCAGCAGCCAAGGTTACTGGTCGGAAAACATTCAGTACTTC,CASSQGYWSENIQYF
TRBJ1-3,few,TRBV20-1,14,TRBD1,TGCAGTGCTACTTCCAGGGGGCCGGGAAACACCATATATTTT,CSATSRGPGNTIYF
TRBJ2-7,few,TRBV12-3/TRBV12-4,14,NA,TGTACCAGCAGTAATTCAGGGCAGAGCTACGAGCAGTACTTC,CTSSNSGQSYEQYF
TRBJ2-4,NA,TRBV7-2,16,NA,TGTGCCAGCAGCACAGGGTCGTTTGAGGCCAAAAACATTCAGTACTTC,CASSTGSFEAKNIQYF
TRBJ2-1,NA,TRBV20-1,13,NA,TGCAGTGCTAGAGTAAGTCGCGACAATGAGCAGTCCTTC,CSARVSRDNEQSF
TRBJ2-3,once,TRBV5-6,16,TRBD2,TGTGCCAGCAGCTTGGGCGGACTAGCAAGCACAGATACGCAGTATTTT,CASSLGGLASTDTQYF
TRBJ1-5,NA,TRBV18,16,NA,TGTGCCAGCTCACCAGCTAACAGGGCTAGCAATCAGCCCCAGCACTTT,CASSPANRASNQPQHF
TRBJ2-1,NA,TRBV6-1,14,NA,TGTACCCTAAGGACGTCACCCCCCTACAATGAGCAGTTCTTC,CTLRTSPPYNEQFF
TRBJ2-5,NA,TRBV6-1,17,TRBD1,TGTGCCAGCAGCGACGTTCTTTACAGGGGTACGGGGGAGACCCAGTACTTC,CASSDVLYRGTGETQYF
TRBJ2-7,NA,TRBV20-1,13,TRBD2,TGCAGTGCTAGAGGGTTGACTAGCGACGAGCAGTACTTC,CSARGLTSDEQYF
TRBJ1-4,many,TRBV4-1,12,NA,TGCGCCAGCAGCCAAGACTGGGAAAAACTGTTTTTT,CASSQDWEKLFF
TRBJ1-1,medium-sized,TRBV7-6,13,NA,TGTGCCAGCAGCCTAACCACAGGGACTGAAGCTTTCTTT,CASSLTTGTEAFF
TRBJ2-5,NA,TRBV20-1,14,NA,TGCAGTGCTAGGGGGGTAGACGAAAAAGGGACCCAGTACTTC,CSARGVDEKGTQYF
TRBJ2-1,few,TRBV27,11,NA,TGTGCCAGCAGCTCAGCGGGTGAGCAGTTCTTC,CASSSAGEQFF
TRBJ2-3,many,TRBV6-5,15,NA,TGTGCCAGCAGCTACAGCAGGGATTCCACAGATACGCAGTATTTT,CASSYSRDSTDTQYF
TRBJ1-1,NA,TRBV6-5,13,NA,TGTGCCAGCAGTTACCTGGGGAACACTGAAGCTTTCTTT,CASSYLGNTEAFF
TRBJ1-5,many,TRBV21-1,12,NA,TGTGCCAGGTACAGGGGAACGGAGCCCCAGCATTTT,CARYRGTEPQHF
TRBJ2-5,few,TRBV20-1,13,NA,TGCAGTGCCCGAGGGGGGTACCAAGAGACCCAGTACTTC,CSARGGYQETQYF
TRBJ2-1,few,TRBV5-1,16,TRBD1,TGCGCCAGCAACTTGTGGGACAGGGAACTCGGGGATGAGCAGTTCTTC,CASNLWDRELGDEQFF
TRBJ2-5,many,TRBV5-1,13,TRBD1,TGCGCCAGCAGCGTAGGGACAGAAGAGACCCAGTACTTC,CASSVGTEETQYF
TRBJ2-1,NA,TRBV12-3/TRBV12-4,14,NA,TGTGCCAGCAGTTTGTCGTTCGGGGGCAATGAGCAGTTCTTC,CASSLSFGGNEQFF
TRBJ2-5,NA,TRBV28,17,NA,TGTGCCAGCAGTCGATATACCCCAGGGGAGGACCAAGAGACCCAGTACTTC,CASSRYTPGEDQETQYF
TRBJ2-7,medium-sized,TRBV7-2,14,NA,TGTGCCAGCAGCTATACACGAACGACGGGCGAGCAGTACTTC,CASSYTRTTGEQYF
TRBJ2-7,NA,TRBV20-1,15,TRBD2,TGCAGTGCTAGTCCTCTCGGGCGGGGGGTGGATGAGCAGTACTTC,CSASPLGRGVDEQYF
TRBJ2-1,NA,TRBV12-3/TRBV12-4,15,TRBD2,TGTGCCAGCAGTCCCTTCAGCGGGATGACCTATGAGCAGTTCTTC,CASSPFSGMTYEQFF
TRBJ2-3,NA,TRBV7-3,14,TRBD2,TGTGCCAGCAGCCCGGGACTAGGCCCAGATACGCAGTATTTT,CASSPGLGPDTQYF
TRBJ1-1,few,TRBV5-1,14,NA,TGCGCCAGCAGCTTGGGGGCTAAGAGGACTGAAGCTTTCTTT,CASSLGAKRTEAFF
TRBJ2-5,many,TRBV4-1,14,NA,TGCGCCAGCAAAGATCGGGGGAATGAAGAGACCCAGTACTTC,CASKDRGNEETQYF
TRBJ2-5,NA,TRBV5-1,15,NA,TGCGCCAGCAGCCCGAAAACAACCCCGGGAGAGACCCAGCACTTC,CASSPKTTPGETQHF
TRBJ2-1,NA,TRBV5-1,17,NA,TGCGCCAGCAGCTTGGAAGGCGGGACTCGCTCCTACAATGAGCAGTTCTTC,CASSLEGGTRSYNEQFF
TRBJ2-2,few,TRBV6-1,15,NA,TGTGCCAGCAGAACAGGGACACTAAGCACCGGGGAGCTGTTTTTT,CASRTGTLSTGELFF
TRBJ2-2,NA,TRBV4-1,16,NA,TGCGCCAGCAGCCCCGAGGGGACACGGAACACCGGGGAGCCGTTTTTT,CASSPEGTRNTGEPFF
TRBJ1-3,NA,TRBV9,15,NA,TGTGCCAGCAGCCCCCACCACAGGGATGGAAACACCATATATTTT,CASSPHHRDGNTIYF
TRBJ2-1,NA,TRBV20-1,16,TRBD1,TGCAGTGCTAGAGATTCGGGGAGAGGGGGCCACAATGAGCAGTTCTTC,CSARDSGRGGHNEQFF
TRBJ2-2,NA,TRBV6-5,13,NA,TGTGCCAGCAGCGTCTTAGTTACCGGGGAGCTGTTTTTT,CASSVLVTGELFF
TRBJ2-7,few,TRBV20-1,11,NA,TGCAGTGCTGGGGGGTCCTACGAGCAGTACTTC,CSAGGSYEQYF
TRBJ1-2,once,TRBV9,15,NA,TGTGCCAGCAGCGTAGGATTGGGACCGAACTATGGCTACACCTTC,CASSVGLGPNYGYTF
TRBJ2-7,NA,TRBV7-6,12,TRBD1,TGTGCCAGCAGCTCACAGGGGGGCGAGCAGTACTTC,CASSSQGGEQYF
TRBJ2-7,NA,TRBV10-3,13,NA,TGTGCCACCCTACAGGAAAGCTCCTACGAGCAGTACTTC,CATLQESSYEQYF
TRBJ1-2,NA,TRBV28,12,TRBD1,TGTGCCAGCCGGGACAGGGGTTATGGCTACACCTTC,CASRDRGYGYTF
TRBJ1-1,NA,TRBV5-1,14,NA,TGCGCCAGCAGCTCGGGGACCTTGAACACTGAAGCTTTCTTT,CASSSGTLNTEAFF
TRBJ1-6,NA,TRBV3-1,12,NA,TGTGCCAGCACAACAGGGAACGCACCCCTCCACTTT,CASTTGNAPLHF
TRBJ2-1,NA,TRBV7-3,13,NA,TGTGCCAGCAGCTTGTCAGGGCCCCTCGGGCAGTTCTTC,CASSLSGPLGQFF
TRBJ1-2,few,TRBV4-1,13,NA,TGCGCCAGCAGCTCTATCGGGGGCGGGGGCTACACCTTC,CASSSIGGGGYTF
TRBJ1-6,NA,TRBV4-1,13,TRBD1,TGCGCCAGCAGGGGGACAGCTAATTCACCCCTCCACTTT,CASRGTANSPLHF